This T cell receptor (beta chain) was captured in a study of cytomegalovirus exposure and HLA in healthy donors. Across the whole study: HLA-typed donors contributed 80 million to 85 million unique TCRs, which were held in an early data release. Findings and limits, study-wide: The study labeled 180 or so TCR beta chains cytomegalovirus-associated. Reports showed the classifier diagnosing cytomegalovirus status with high specificity and sensitivity.

The CDR3 contains 14 residues. V was shortened by 0 bases and J by 5 bases, with 10 bases between the two germline ends. CDR1 SNHLY and CDR2 FYNNEI come from the germline V gene. As to this clone: Its antigen is currently unknown.

Primers for the PCR totalled 60 Vbeta and 13 Jbeta. This table comes from immunoSEQ multiplex PCR, and its TCRdb copy is limited to in-frame clones, with some not included. The sample has 190,000 or so clones; roughly 78% are singletons. V and J are TRBV2 and TRBJ1-2; the D gene is possibly TRBD1 (5 bases). The sample consisted of PBMCs. The source of this sequence is a boy between 10 and 17 years old in good health and CMV-seronegative. In DNA form, the CDR3 reads TGTGCCAGCAGTGAAGCGAGGCAGGGTTATGGCTACACCTTC. As protein: CASSEARQGYGYTF.